This T cell receptor beta chain was identified in a study of blood T cell repertoires in COVID-19. For the study at large: There were acute and convalescent COVID-19 samples, and they came from the United States, Italy and Spain. T cells, B-cell-depleted T cells, or PBMCs provided the cDNA or gDNA that served as material.

During active infection, Seattle patients enrolled and were then monitored through disease. With 7 bases clipped from V and 5 bases from J, the junction kept 8 bases outside the gene matches. The CDR3 is 15 amino acids. Germline assignment: CDR1 LNHDA and CDR2 SQIVND (reference sequence). Per the authors' pipeline: It was from reference gene primer amplification that nucleated cell counts were estimated. Measured with immunoSEQ multiplex PCR; TCRdb has only the in-frame clones, and not every one. V, J and clone size were drawn from that table, and D and trimming were deduced from the DNA. The sample lists 100,000 to 150,000 clones, roughly nine tenths seen once, with around 2% in the top ten.

This clonotype originated in a man aged 50 to 59 with COVID-19, enrolled during active disease. The chain has TRBV19 and TRBJ1-4; TRBD1 matches 9 bases. The sample consisted of peripheral blood. The CDR3 sequence: CASTTTGGVNEKLFF. The DNA of the CDR3 is TGTGCCAGTACTACCACAGGGGGCGTCAATGAAAAACTGTTTTTT.